The rows below give T cell receptor beta chains drawn from one sample of a study of cytomegalovirus exposure and HLA in healthy donors. Only in-frame clones appear in the TCRdb table, and some are missing; sequencing was by immunoSEQ multiplex PCR. Of 220,000 or so clones in the sample, around 83% were seen once. The sample consisted of PBMCs. The receptor set was obtained from a woman aged 40 to 49 in good health and CMV-seronegative. The CDR3 runs from the conserved cysteine through the conserved F or W. A D gene is named only where the DNA matches it firmly. Clone size is not always given. Where it is, it says once, few, many or a class for expanded clones.

d_call clone_size j_call v_call cdr3_length cdr3_aa cdr3_nt
. . TRBJ2-1 TRBV7-8 15 CASSRVSGAYNEQFF TGTGCCAGCAGCCGGGTGTCGGGGGCCTACAATGAGCAGTTCTTC
. . TRBJ1-6 TRBV5-1 15 CASSPGAGERSPLHF TGCGCCAGCAGCCCAGGGGCGGGGGAACGATCACCCCTCCACTTT
TRBD2 . TRBJ2-5 TRBV5-1 17 CASSRQGLAGEGETQYF TGCGCCAGCAGCCGGCAGGGACTAGCGGGAGAAGGGGAGACCCAGTACTTC
TRBD2 . TRBJ2-2 TRBV4-1 12 CAGRGGTGELFF TGCGCCGGGCGGGGGGGCACCGGGGAGCTGTTTTTT
. . TRBJ2-1 TRBV4-1 17 CASSQESGGLRERGQFF TGCGCCAGCAGCCAAGAATCCGGGGGACTGCGCGAGAGGGGGCAGTTCTTC
. . TRBJ1-1 TRBV18 14 CASSPRTLNTEAFF TGTGCCAGCTCACCAAGGACACTGAACACTGAAGCTTTCTTT
TRBD2 . TRBJ2-2 TRBV2 13 CAVAGEFIGELFF TGTGCAGTAGCGGGAGAATTTATCGGGGAGCTGTTTTTT
. . TRBJ2-7 TRBV18 15 CASSPHEQTSYEQYF TGTGCCAGCTCACCCCATGAACAGACCTCCTACGAGCAGTACTTC
. . TRBJ2-3 TRBV6-4 14 CASRTQAATDTQYF TGTGCCAGCAGAACCCAAGCGGCCACAGATACGCAGTATTTT
. . TRBJ1-5 TRBV18 16 CASSQEPSGFSQPQHF TGTGCCAGCTCACAGGAGCCATCAGGGTTTAGTCAGCCCCAGCATTTT
TRBD1 . TRBJ2-7 TRBV7-3 15 CASSLNTRTGFMQYF TGTGCCAGCAGCTTAAACACGAGGACAGGGTTTATGCAGTACTTC
TRBD1 few TRBJ1-2 TRBV5-1 14 CASSSPRTGYGYTF TGCGCCAGCAGCAGCCCTCGGACAGGGTATGGCTACACCTTC
TRBD1 . TRBJ2-2 TRBV9 15 CASSVQGANTGELFF TGTGCCAGCAGCGTCCAGGGGGCCAACACCGGGGAGCTGTTTTTT
. . TRBJ2-7 TRBV18 13 CASSPVRTYEQYF TGTGCCAGCTCACCAGTCAGAACCTACGAGCAGTACTTC
. . TRBJ1-5 TRBV7-2 15 CASSTRGFGNQPQHF TGTGCCAGCAGCACGCGAGGTTTTGGCAATCAGCCCCAGCATTTT
TRBD2 . TRBJ2-3 TRBV19 15 CASSIRGRAGDTQYF TGTGCCAGTAGTATTAGAGGGAGGGCCGGGGATACGCAGTATTTT
. once TRBJ2-7 TRBV5-1 16 CASSLGLLQGPYEQYF TGCGCCAGCAGCTTGGGCCTCTTACAGGGCCCCTACGAGCAGTACTTC
. . TRBJ1-1 TRBV28 13 CASSPTMNTEAFF TGTGCCAGCAGTCCCACTATGAACACTGAAGCTTTCTTT
TRBD1 . TRBJ2-7 TRBV28 15 CASSLFGDRAYEQYF TGTGCCAGCAGTTTATTCGGGGACAGGGCTTACGAGCAGTACTTC
TRBD2 . TRBJ2-5 TRBV7-9 17 CASSLTTSGRVRETQYF TGTGCCAGCAGCTTAACCACTAGCGGGAGGGTTCGAGAGACCCAGTACTTC
. . TRBJ2-7 TRBV27 16 CASSLGADVSSYEQYF TGTGCCAGCAGTTTAGGGGCGGACGTAAGCTCCTACGAGCAGTACTTC
. . TRBJ1-1 TRBV7-2 13 CASSLESSTEAFF TGTGCCAGCAGCTTAGAAAGTAGCACTGAAGCTTTCTTT
TRBD1 . TRBJ1-2 TRBV7-8 15 CASSLAGQGGSGYTF TGTGCCAGCAGCTTAGCGGGACAGGGTGGTAGCGGCTACACCTTC
TRBD1 . TRBJ1-5 TRBV27 15 CASSPRTGLRQPQHF TGTGCCAGCAGTCCACGGACAGGGTTACGTCAGCCCCAGCATTTT
TRBD2 . TRBJ2-2 TRBV2 16 CASSGLSGANTGELFF TGTGCCAGCAGTGGTCTCAGCGGGGCGAACACCGGGGAGCTGTTTTTT
TRBD1 . TRBJ1-5 TRBV2 16 CASSETTGTSNQPQHF TGTGCCAGCAGTGAAACGACAGGGACTAGCAATCAGCCCCAGCATTTT
TRBD1 . TRBJ1-1 TRBV5-4 17 CASSPGQGNLLNTEAFF TGTGCCAGCAGCCCCGGACAGGGCAATCTTCTGAACACTGAAGCTTTCTTT
. once TRBJ1-1 TRBV12-5 13 CASGSKLRTEAFF TGTGCTAGTGGTTCTAAACTAAGGACTGAAGCTTTCTTT
. . TRBJ2-7 TRBV19 14 CASSMSGRGYEQYF TGTGCCAGTAGTATGTCAGGTCGGGGATACGAGCAGTACTTC
. . TRBJ2-2 TRBV7-9 16 CASSQLGISNTGELFF TGTGCCAGCAGCCAACTAGGGATTTCGAACACCGGGGAGCTGTTTTTT
. . TRBJ1-2 TRBV19 13 CASSIVGGNGYTF TGTGCCAGTAGTATAGTAGGCGGGAATGGCTACACCTTC
. . TRBJ2-7 TRBV11-2 16 CASSPSRGLSSYEQYF TGTGCCAGCAGCCCCTCCCGGGGGTTGAGCTCCTACGAGCAGTACTTC
. . TRBJ2-7 TRBV4-1 15 CASSQSQGHTYEQYF TGCGCCAGCAGCCAATCTCAGGGCCACACCTACGAGCAGTACTTC
TRBD2 . TRBJ2-3 TRBV7-9 15 CASSPPTGGVDTQYF TGTGCCAGCAGCCCGCCTACGGGAGGGGTAGATACGCAGTATTTT
TRBD2 few TRBJ2-7 TRBV6-6 16 CASSYSGTTIAGEQYF TGTGCCAGCAGTTACTCGGGGACTACTATAGCGGGGGAGCAGTACTTC
. . TRBJ2-7 TRBV27 16 CASSLYWGDGAYEQYF TGTGCCAGCAGTTTATATTGGGGGGACGGGGCCTACGAGCAGTACTTC
. . TRBJ2-6 TRBV19 16 CAVKGALFSGANVLTF TGTGCCGTAAAAGGGGCCCTCTTCTCTGGGGCCAACGTCCTGACTTTC
TRBD2 . TRBJ2-5 TRBV27 15 CASSYSGSVGETQYF TGTGCCAGCAGTTACAGCGGGAGTGTGGGAGAGACCCAGTACTTC
TRBD1 . TRBJ1-2 TRBV6-5 15 CASRPGQGQSYGYTF TGTGCCAGCAGACCCGGACAGGGACAATCGTATGGCTACACCTTC
TRBD2 once TRBJ2-1 TRBV4-2 17 CASSQPSGSYSYNEQFF TGTGCCAGCAGCCAGCCTAGCGGGAGCTACTCCTACAATGAGCAGTTCTTC
TRBD1 . TRBJ1-5 TRBV6-1 15 CASSEGTGGNQPQHF TGTGCCAGCAGTGAAGGGACAGGGGGCAATCAGCCCCAGCATTTT
. few TRBJ1-1 TRBV6-5 16 CASSYVRWQVNTEAFF TGTGCCAGCAGTTACGTTAGGTGGCAGGTGAACACTGAAGCTTTCTTT
. . TRBJ1-3 TRBV2 13 CASKGDSGNTIYF TGTGCCAGCAAAGGGGACTCTGGAAACACCATATATTTT
TRBD2 . TRBJ2-7 TRBV5-4 15 CASSILGLAGESEYF TGTGCCAGCAGCATCCTGGGACTAGCGGGAGAAAGTGAGTACTTC
. few TRBJ2-7 TRBV5-5 12 CASSFAGTEQYF TGTGCCAGCAGCTTTGCGGGGACCGAGCAGTACTTC
. . TRBJ2-3 TRBV28 17 CASSSPTGFADTDTQYF TGTGCCAGCAGTTCCCCGACAGGCTTTGCAGATACAGATACGCAGTATTTT
TRBD2 . TRBJ2-5 TRBV5-6 17 CASSWGGSSGAQETQYF TGTGCCAGCAGCTGGGGCGGGTCTAGCGGGGCCCAAGAGACCCAGTACTTC
TRBD2 . TRBJ2-7 TRBV7-3 15 CASSLTAGGTYEQYF TGTGCCAGCAGCTTAACAGCGGGAGGGACCTACGAGCAGTACTTC
TRBD2 . TRBJ2-2 TRBV6-5 15 CASRPGLANTGELFF TGTGCCAGCAGGCCTGGACTAGCGAACACCGGGGAGCTGTTTTTT
TRBD2 . TRBJ2-5 TRBV2 16 CASRGTSGTTQETQYF TGTGCCAGCAGAGGGACTAGCGGGACGACCCAAGAGACCCAGTACTTC
. few TRBJ1-2 TRBV7-6 13 CASSPSTNYGYTF TGTGCCAGCAGTCCATCAACTAACTATGGCTACACCTTC
TRBD1 . TRBJ2-7 TRBV27 12 CASSQGAYEQYF TGTGCCAGCAGCCAGGGGGCCTACGAGCAGTACTTC
TRBD1 once TRBJ1-1 TRBV5-4 14 CASSLEGDRAEAFF TGTGCCAGCAGCTTGGAAGGGGACAGGGCTGAAGCTTTCTTT
. . TRBJ2-7 TRBV20-1 10 CSALEYEQYF TGCAGTGCCCTAGAATACGAGCAGTACTTC
TRBD2 . TRBJ2-5 TRBV29-1 13 CSAEGGLQETQYF TGCAGCGCCGAGGGAGGGCTGCAAGAGACCCAGTACTTC
. . TRBJ2-3 TRBV5-1 14 CASSLAGRTDTQYF TGCGCCAGCAGCTTGGCAGGGCGCACAGATACGCAGTATTTT
TRBD2 . TRBJ2-1 TRBV5-1 14 CASSLGLADSEQFF TGCGCCAGCAGCTTGGGACTAGCGGATAGTGAGCAGTTCTTC
TRBD1 . TRBJ2-2 TRBV18 15 CASSNHRGPTGELFF TGTGCCAGCTCGAACCACAGGGGACCCACCGGGGAGCTGTTTTTT
. . TRBJ1-5 TRBV7-8 14 CASSLQTERRTQHF TGTGCCAGCAGCTTACAGACGGAGCGTAGGACCCAGCATTTT
TRBD2 . TRBJ2-7 TRBV27 13 CASSWTSTYEQYF TGTGCCAGCAGTTGGACTAGCACCTACGAGCAGTACTTC